This is a list of T cell receptor beta chains from one sample in a study of Ad26.COV2.S vaccination and SARS-CoV-2 variants. Generated by immunoSEQ multiplex PCR, the TCRdb table keeps only in-frame clones and is missing some. In the table there are around 140,000 clones, just over 85% of which are singletons. The material was peripheral blood, obtained after recovery from COVID-19. The receptor source for this set is a human donor who had recovered from COVID-19. CDR3s include the opening cysteine and the closing phenylalanine or tryptophan. Each record gives: clone size, D gene, V gene, J gene, CDR3 protein, CDR3 DNA. The D gene is left open where the match is weak. The size field is filled for only some rows; it gives once, few, many or a size class.

.	.	TRBV27	TRBJ1-2	CASRRDRNYGYTF	TGTGCCAGCAGGAGAGACAGGAACTATGGCTACACCTTC
.	.	TRBV27	TRBJ1-2	CASSARPGNGYTF	TGTGCCAGCAGCGCCCGCCCGGGAAATGGCTACACCTTC
.	.	TRBV5-4	TRBJ2-5	CASSYSIGTEETQYF	TGTGCCAGCAGCTATTCGATCGGGACGGAAGAGACCCAGTACTTC
few	.	TRBV4-3	TRBJ2-5	CASSQDLNSIRAQYF	TGCGCCAGCAGCCAAGATCTCAACAGTATAAGGGCCCAGTACTTC
.	.	TRBV12-3/TRBV12-4	TRBJ2-1	CASSLGRGNEQFF	TGTGCCAGCAGTTTGGGCAGGGGCAATGAGCAGTTCTTC
.	TRBD1	TRBV7-2	TRBJ2-2	CASPRGQSNTGELFF	TGTGCCAGCCCACGGGGACAGTCGAACACCGGGGAGCTGTTTTTT
.	.	TRBV5-1	TRBJ1-2	CASSLGAGLNYGYTF	TGCGCCAGCAGCTTGGGGGCTGGACTTAACTATGGCTACACCTTC
.	TRBD1	TRBV7-2	TRBJ1-2	CASSLGQQDLYGYTF	TGTGCCAGCAGCTTGGGACAGCAGGACCTCTATGGCTACACCTTC
.	.	TRBV25-1	TRBJ2-3	CASSELSAGTQYF	TGTGCCAGCAGTGAATTATCGGCAGGTACGCAGTATTTT
.	.	TRBV6-5	TRBJ2-2	CASRRWPGELFF	TGTGCCAGCAGGAGGTGGCCCGGGGAGCTGTTTTTT
.	TRBD1	TRBV14	TRBJ1-2	CASSQDRDSGTYGYTF	TGTGCCAGCAGCCAGGACAGGGACTCCGGGACATATGGCTACACCTTC
once	.	TRBV18	TRBJ1-1	CASSPPGLWGNTEAFF	TGTGCCAGCTCACCACCAGGGCTTTGGGGGAACACTGAAGCTTTCTTT
few	.	TRBV6-6	TRBJ2-3	CASREDPTDTQYF	TGTGCCAGCAGGGAAGATCCGACAGATACGCAGTATTTT
few	.	TRBV7-9	TRBJ1-5	CASSTDRTSNQPQHF	TGTGCCAGCAGCACCGACAGGACCAGCAATCAGCCCCAGCATTTT
.	TRBD1	TRBV7-9	TRBJ1-1	CASCRTGGTEAFF	TGTGCCAGCTGTAGGACAGGGGGCACTGAAGCTTTCTTT
.	TRBD1	TRBV27	TRBJ2-7	CASSLGTGRYEQYF	TGTGCCAGCAGTTTAGGGACAGGGCGCTACGAGCAGTACTTC
.	.	TRBV7-8	TRBJ1-1	CASSFQEVNTEAFF	TGTGCCAGCAGCTTCCAGGAGGTGAACACTGAAGCTTTCTTT
.	.	TRBV4-3	TRBJ2-2	CASSHGRAVTGELFF	TGCGCCAGCAGCCACGGCAGGGCGGTGACCGGGGAGCTGTTTTTT
.	.	TRBV7-9	TRBJ2-2	CASSSRQANTGELFF	TGTGCCAGCAGCTCCAGACAGGCAAACACCGGGGAGCTGTTTTTT
.	TRBD1	TRBV6-5	TRBJ1-6	CASRGGTGTGSPLHF	TGTGCCAGCAGAGGAGGGACAGGGACGGGATCACCCCTCCACTTT
once	TRBD2	TRBV28	TRBJ2-7	CASSSPSGGVLYEQYF	TGTGCCAGCAGTTCTCCTAGCGGGGGGGTTCTATACGAGCAGTACTTC
few	.	TRBV6-6	TRBJ1-6	CASRGTVSSYNSPLHF	TGTGCCAGCAGAGGGACGGTCAGCTCCTATAATTCACCCCTCCACTTT
.	TRBD1	TRBV4-1	TRBJ1-1	CASSPLNLRTGRLVTEAFF	TGCGCCAGCAGCCCCCTGAATTTAAGGACAGGGAGGTTGGTCACTGAAGCTTTCTTT
.	TRBD2	TRBV4-1	TRBJ2-5	CASSQEVRRGGRGPQYF	TGCGCCAGCAGCCAAGAGGTGCGGCGGGGGGGCCGGGGGCCCCAGTACTTC
.	TRBD2	TRBV6-1	TRBJ2-3	CASSETSGGPTDTQYF	TGTGCCAGCAGTGAGACTAGCGGGGGGCCCACAGATACGCAGTATTTT
.	TRBD2	TRBV2	TRBJ2-1	CASRPGLAGDYSYNEQFF	TGTGCCAGCAGACCGGGACTAGCGGGGGATTACTCCTACAATGAGCAGTTCTTC
.	.	TRBV6-5	TRBJ1-1	CASSYVGARTEAFF	TGTGCCAGCAGTTACGTGGGGGCGCGCACTGAAGCTTTCTTT
.	.	TRBV6-5	TRBJ1-5	CASSSNGARNQPQHF	TGTGCCAGCAGTTCCAACGGGGCGCGGAATCAGCCCCAGCATTTT
few	TRBD2	TRBV10-3	TRBJ2-3	CAISEMGLAGATDTQYF	TGTGCCATCAGTGAGATGGGACTAGCGGGGGCAACAGATACGCAGTATTTT
.	.	TRBV11-2	TRBJ1-1	CASSLDYSEAFF	TGTGCCAGCAGCTTAGATTATTCTGAAGCTTTCTTT
.	TRBD1	TRBV4-1	TRBJ2-4	CASSQLQGVGNIQYF	TGCGCCAGCAGCCAATTACAGGGGGTTGGAAACATTCAGTACTTC
.	.	TRBV2	TRBJ1-2	CASRGTDYGYTF	TGTGCCAGCCGGGGAACAGACTATGGCTACACCTTC
.	.	TRBV6-6	TRBJ2-1	CASSMEVRSYNEQFF	TGTGCCAGCAGTATGGAAGTTCGGTCCTACAATGAGCAGTTCTTC
few	TRBD2	TRBV5-1	TRBJ2-5	CASSRNGLAGGETQYF	TGCGCCAGCAGCCGGAATGGACTAGCGGGGGGAGAGACCCAGTACTTC
.	TRBD1	TRBV7-2	TRBJ1-5	CASSQDRAVSNQPQHF	TGTGCCAGCAGCCAGGACAGGGCTGTTTCCAATCAGCCCCAGCATTTT
few	.	TRBV12-5	TRBJ2-1	CASGSRPLLDEQFF	TGTGCTAGTGGTTCCCGGCCCCTTCTGGATGAGCAGTTCTTC
.	.	TRBV6-5	TRBJ1-1	CARGRGDGTEAFF	TGTGCTAGGGGCCGAGGGGACGGCACTGAAGCTTTCTTT
many	TRBD1	TRBV9	TRBJ1-2	CASSSRPTGGDGYTF	TGTGCCAGCAGCTCCCGCCCGACAGGGGGAGATGGCTACACCTTC
.	TRBD1	TRBV19	TRBJ1-2	CASSSYRGSSDGYTF	TGTGCCAGTAGTTCATACAGGGGGTCCTCCGATGGCTACACCTTC
once	TRBD1	TRBV3-1/TRBV3-2	TRBJ1-2	CASSQDRDRGINGYTF	TGTGCCAGCAGCCAAGACCGGGACAGGGGTATCAATGGCTACACCTTC
.	.	TRBV2	TRBJ2-7	CASREQGATYEQYF	TGTGCCAGCAGGGAACAGGGCGCTACCTACGAGCAGTACTTC
.	TRBD1	TRBV28	TRBJ1-2	CASSGRPGTGVSGYTF	TGTGCCAGCAGTGGGAGGCCAGGGACAGGAGTTTCTGGCTACACCTTC
.	TRBD1	TRBV3-1/TRBV3-2	TRBJ1-2	CASSQELWDRVNYGYTF	TGTGCCAGCAGCCAAGAGTTGTGGGACAGGGTGAATTATGGCTACACCTTC
.	.	TRBV27	TRBJ1-5	CASSLFAGERNQPQHF	TGTGCCAGCAGTTTATTTGCAGGGGAGAGGAATCAGCCCCAGCATTTT
.	TRBD1	TRBV28	TRBJ2-7	CASRMDRVPYEQYF	TGTGCCAGCAGAATGGACAGGGTTCCCTACGAGCAGTACTTC
.	.	TRBV18	TRBJ2-2	CASSPRGTGELFF	TGTGCCAGCTCACCACGGGGCACCGGGGAGCTGTTTTTT
.	TRBD1	TRBV11-3	TRBJ1-1	CASRQGLGTEAFF	TGTGCCAGCAGACAGGGGTTGGGCACTGAAGCTTTCTTT
.	TRBD1	TRBV28	TRBJ2-3	CASSLQGAGDTQYF	TGTGCCAGCAGTTTGCAGGGGGCCGGAGATACGCAGTATTTT
.	TRBD1	TRBV5-1	TRBJ1-2	CASSLQGPISYYGYTF	TGCGCCAGCAGCCTACAGGGGCCGATTTCCTACTATGGCTACACCTTC
.	TRBD1	TRBV28	TRBJ2-7	CASTKIGAGQGRYKQYF	TGTGCCAGCACTAAGATCGGGGCGGGACAGGGACGTTACAAGCAGTACTTC
.	.	TRBV12-3/TRBV12-4	TRBJ1-1	CASSLHGNTEAFF	TGTGCCAGCAGTTTACACGGGAACACTGAAGCTTTCTTT
.	.	TRBV5-4	TRBJ2-3	CASSLLRDLTDTQYF	TGTGCCAGCAGCTTGCTAAGAGACCTCACAGATACGCAGTATTTT
.	.	TRBV9	TRBJ1-2	CASSPGTGGNYGYTF	TGTGCCAGCAGCCCTGGGACGGGGGGCAACTATGGCTACACCTTC
.	.	TRBV10-2	TRBJ2-3	CASSESKGGRRDTQYF	TGCGCCAGCAGTGAGTCGAAGGGGGGGCGGCGGGATACGCAGTATTTT
.	TRBD2	TRBV7-2	TRBJ2-3	CASSLGLAGGDTQYF	TGTGCCAGCAGCCTGGGACTAGCGGGGGGAGATACGCAGTATTTT
few	.	TRBV2	TRBJ1-1	CASSLTVEAFF	TGTGCCAGCAGTCTGACAGTTGAAGCTTTCTTT
.	.	TRBV2	TRBJ1-2	CASSVLYGYTF	TGTGCCAGCAGTGTTTTGTATGGCTACACCTTC
.	.	TRBV28	TRBJ1-6	CASSPVGGNSPLHF	TGTGCCAGCAGTCCCGTGGGGGGGAATTCACCCCTCCACTTT
.	.	TRBV16	TRBJ2-7	CASSLGVYYEQYF	TGTGCCAGCAGCCTTGGAGTTTACTACGAGCAGTACTTC